The 27 T cell receptor beta chains reported below all come from one sample, sequenced in a study of cytomegalovirus exposure and HLA in healthy donors. PCR primers comprised 60 Vbeta and 13 Jbeta primers. Here immunoSEQ multiplex PCR was the method, and the copy in TCRdb shows in-frame clones only, minus some. This table has roughly 150,000 clones, about 75% appearing once. Input material: PBMCs. These receptors were taken from a female donor in good health and CMV-seronegative.

The CDR3 DNA follows: TGTGCCAGCAGGAACACAGGGGGGGCCGGGGAGCTGTTTTTT. This encodes CASRNTGGAGELFF. The chain employs TRBV6-5 and TRBJ2-2; a weak D match, TRBD1 (8 bases). The germline V and J ends were trimmed by 6 bases and 6 bases, with 14 bases remaining between them. Germline V gene lookup returns CDR1 MNHEY and CDR2 SVGAGI. The CDR3 sequence is 14 residues long.

The V and J genes are TRBV10-2 and TRBJ1-3; TRBD1 matches at 8 bases. Germline assignment: CDR1 WSHSY and CDR2 SAAADI. The CDR3 loop spans 14 amino acids. V dropped 6 bases and J dropped 5; count of bases not matched to a gene: 6. The CDR3 sequence: CASRETGVRNTIYF. CDR3 in DNA: TGCGCCAGCAGGGAGACAGGGGTCAGAAACACCATATATTTT.

The chain recombines TRBV4-3 with TRBJ2-2; tentatively, D is TRBD1 (5 bases). Germline-derived CDR1 and CDR2 are LGHNA and YSLEER. The CDR3 has 15 amino acids. Deletions cut 4 bases from V and 7 bases from J, with 16 bases between. The CDR3 is CASSPIPGLGGELFF. The CDR3 DNA is TGCGCCAGCAGCCCGATTCCAGGGCTCGGCGGGGAGCTGTTTTTT.

V and J are TRBV6-5 and TRBJ2-5; 7 positions agree with TRBD1. The end of the DNA is better explained by TRBJ2-7, so the J call may be wrong. CDR1 MNHEY and CDR2 SVGAGI come from the germline V gene. This CDR3 has 14 amino acids. CDR3 sequence: CASSMTGTIYEQYF. CDR3 DNA: TGTGCCAGCAGTATGACAGGGACCATCTACGAGCAGTACTTC.

The gene calls are TRBV12-5 and TRBJ2-3; TRBD1 aligns across 7 bases. Germline V lookup: CDR1 LGHNT, CDR2 FRNRAP. The CDR3 sequence is 24 residues long. V lost 5 bases, J lost 5 bases, and 37 bases stayed unmatched. CDR3 sequence: CASGLALSGQEPVTSPVTGDTQYF. In DNA form, the CDR3 reads TGTGCTAGTGGTCTCGCCCTTTCCGGACAGGAGCCTGTTACGTCCCCCGTCACAGGAGATACGCAGTATTTT.

The rearrangement joins TRBV6-1 to TRBJ2-4; 7 positions agree with TRBD2. Germline CDR1 reads MNHNS; CDR2 reads SASEGT. With 4 bases clipped from V and 1 base from J, the junction kept 7 bases outside the gene matches. The CDR3 is made up of 16 amino acids. CDR3 DNA: TGTGCCAGCAGTGGGGGGGGGTATATCGCCAAAAACATTCAGTACTTC. Translated: CASSGGGYIAKNIQYF.

This clone showed up just a few times. The CDR3 sequence: CASSANRDRAHEQYF. DNA of the CDR3: TGTGCCAGCAGCGCCAACCGGGACAGGGCCCACGAGCAGTACTTC. The chain links TRBV7-6 to TRBJ2-7; TRBD1 matches 9 bases. CDR1 SGHVS and CDR2 FNYEAQ come from the germline V gene. This CDR3 has 15 residues. Unmatched junction bases numbered 10, after V lost 5 bases and J lost 5 bases.

The chain links TRBV15 to TRBJ1-5; TRBD1 might be the D (5 bases). CDR1 and CDR2 (germline): LNHNV, YYDKDF (reference sequence). Trimming took off 0 bases at V and 6 bases at J, with 18 bases between the two ends. The CDR3 is 17 amino acids. CDR3 in DNA: TGTGCCACCAGCAGAGATTACGGGCAGGGTCGGGTTCAGCCCCAGCATTTT. Translation gives CATSRDYGQGRVQPQHF.

This clone appeared a single time. V and J are TRBV7-2 and TRBJ1-2; 9 bases agree with TRBD1. Germline V gene sequence: CDR1 SGHTA, CDR2 FQGNSA. The CDR3 is 13 amino acids. The ends lost 5 bases at V and 8 bases at J; junction bases unmatched: 6. The chain's CDR3 is CASSEWTGDGYTF. CDR3 DNA sequence: TGTGCCAGCAGCGAATGGACAGGGGACGGCTACACCTTC.

The chain links TRBV19 to TRBJ2-5, with 10 bases matching TRBD2. Gene TRBJ2-7 matches the end of the DNA better, so the J call may be wrong. The CDR3 consists of 15 residues. From germline, CDR1 is LNHDA and CDR2 SQIVND (reference sequence). CDR3 coding DNA: TGTGCCAGTAGTATTGAGACTAGCGGGTTCAACGAGCAGTACTTC. Encoded protein: CASSIETSGFNEQYF.

The chain recombines TRBV4-3 with TRBJ2-5, with 7 bases identical to TRBD1. TRBJ2-7 matches the DNA end more closely, so the J call is doubtful. Germline V gene lookup returns CDR1 LGHNA and CDR2 YSLEER. The CDR3 is made up of 15 amino acids. Written as DNA, the CDR3 is TGCGCCAGCAGCCAAGGTGAAGGGGGCTTCTACGAGCAGTACTTC. It yields the protein CASSQGEGGFYEQYF.

The chain is built from TRBV6-9 and TRBJ1-1, with 9 nucleotides matching TRBD1. Germline V gene data show CDR1 as MNHGY and CDR2 as SVAAGI. The CDR3 has 16 residues. The V gene end was trimmed by 1 base and the J gene end by 6 bases; junction bases not matched to a gene: 9. The CDR3 loop is CASSYWGQGRRSEAFF. CDR3 in DNA: TGTGCCAGCAGTTATTGGGGACAGGGACGAAGGTCTGAAGCTTTCTTT.

The rearrangement joins TRBV28 to TRBJ1-2, with D tentatively TRBD1 (6 bases). CDR1 is MDHEN and CDR2 is SYDVKM in the germline V gene. The CDR3 has 16 amino acids. The V and J ends lost 3 bases and 8 bases respectively, with 22 bases between them. The CDR3 region is CASSFPVGQGLSGYTF. CDR3 DNA sequence: TGTGCCAGCAGTTTCCCCGTGGGACAAGGGCTGAGCGGCTACACCTTC.

The chain is built from TRBV7-8 and TRBJ2-6, with 11 bases identical to TRBD1. V trimming: 3 bases; J trimming: 0 bases; junction bases outside the gene matches: 7. CDR1 is SGHVS, CDR2 FQNEAQ, per germline. This CDR3 region has 19 residues. CDR3 bases: TGTGCCAGCAGCTTCACACCCGGGACAGGGGGCTCTGGGGCCAACGTCCTGACTTTC. The encoded protein is CASSFTPGTGGSGANVLTF.

This sequence joins TRBV28 and TRBJ1-4; no firm D call. The CDR3 length is 15 residues. Trimming pared 6 bases from V and 2 bases from J, leaving 13 bases between. Germline V CDR1 and CDR2: MDHEN, SYDVKM. The CDR3 nucleotides are TGTGCCAGCAGCCTCGCAGGACTTACTAATGAAAAACTGTTTTTT. Translating gives CASSLAGLTNEKLFF.

The V gene is TRBV7-2, the J gene TRBJ1-5; 7 bases are shared with TRBD1. In germline, CDR1 is SGHTA, CDR2 FQGNSA. The trim removed 5 bases at V and 4 bases at J, leaving 8 bases unmatched. CDR3 length: 15 residues. The DNA for the CDR3 is TGTGCCAGCAGCCTTGACAGGGTTTCTAATCAGCCCCAGCATTTT. Translating gives CASSLDRVSNQPQHF. The full variable domain, in which reference TRBV7-2 and TRBJ1-5 provide the parts outside the CDR3, is GAGVSQSPSNKVTEKGKDVELRCDPISGHTALYWYRQSLGQGLEFLIYFQGNSAPDKSGLPSDRFSAERTGGSVSTLTIQRTQQEDSAVYLCASSLDRVSNQPQHFGDGTRLSIL.

The gene calls are TRBV9 and TRBJ2-1; 10 nucleotides align to TRBD2. The CDR3 totals 15 residues. The ends lost 5 bases at V and 6 bases at J; junction bases unmatched: 8. CDR1 SGDLS and CDR2 YYNGEE come from the germline V gene. As DNA, the CDR3 is TGTGCCAGCAGAGGTAGCGGGGGGACTTCCAATGAGCAGTTCTTC. Protein product: CASRGSGGTSNEQFF.

The chain combines TRBV30 with TRBJ1-1, with a tentative D call TRBD1 (5 bases). CDR3 size: 14 residues. Germline CDR1 GTSNPN, CDR2 SVGIG (reference sequence). The ends were cut back, 1 base at V and 0 bases at J, with 9 bases in the middle. The DNA of the CDR3 is TGTGCCTGGAGTGCCGCGGGGCTGAACACTGAAGCTTTCTTT. Its protein is CAWSAAGLNTEAFF.

This clone was seen just once. The V and J genes are TRBV2 and TRBJ1-2, with 7 bases fitting TRBD1. CDR1 and CDR2 from the germline V gene are SNHLY and FYNNEI. The V segment lost 0 bases and the J segment 4 bases; nucleotides outside the gene matches: 11. CDR3 length: 17 residues. The CDR3 nucleotides read TGTGCCAGCAGTGAAGCGCTTCGGACAGGCTCTCGCTATGGCTACACCTTC. Protein: CASSEALRTGSRYGYTF. Supplemented by reference TRBV2 and TRBJ1-2, the full variable domain reads EPEVTQTPSHQVTQMGQEVILRCVPISNHLYFYWYRQILGQKVEFLVSFYNNEISEKSEIFDDQFSVERPDGSNFTLKIRSTKLEDSAMYFCASSEALRTGSRYGYTFGSGTRLTVV.

The V gene is TRBV19, the J gene TRBJ2-1; 10 nucleotides line up with TRBD1. Germline V gene data show CDR1 as LNHDA and CDR2 as SQIVND (reference sequence). J gave up 10 bases and V 7 bases, and 16 bases lay outside the gene matches. The CDR3 totals 16 residues. CDR3 sequence: CASKTATGQGLREQFF. The CDR3 nucleotides read TGTGCCAGTAAGACGGCGACGGGACAGGGGCTCCGGGAGCAGTTCTTC.

The rearrangement links TRBV5-1 to TRBJ2-2; D remains ambiguous. CDR3 length: 14 residues. V was trimmed by 0 bases and J by 1 base, leaving 4 bases between them. CDR1 is SGHRS, CDR2 YFSETQ, per germline. CDR3 DNA sequence: TGCGCCAGCAGCTTGGTCCAGAACACCGGGGAGCTGTTTTTT. Its protein is CASSLVQNTGELFF.

The table lists this clone with a few counts. The gene calls are TRBV5-4 and TRBJ2-5; D may be TRBD1 (6 bases). The germline V and J ends were trimmed by 4 bases and 1 base, with 11 bases remaining between them. The length of the CDR3 is 14 residues. Looked up from germline, CDR1 is SGHNT and CDR2 is YYREEE (reference sequence). The CDR3 is CASSPGTSQETQYF. The CDR3 DNA reads as TGTGCCAGCAGCCCAGGGACAAGCCAAGAGACCCAGTACTTC.

The rearrangement joins TRBV4-3 to TRBJ1-3; no clear D. The germline CDR1 and CDR2 sequences are LGHNA and YSLEER. The ends were cut back, 0 bases at V and 0 bases at J, with 12 bases in the middle. The CDR3 loop spans 17 amino acids. CDR3 DNA sequence: TGCGCCAGCAGCCAAGATCGAGTCCCAAGCTCTGGAAACACCATATATTTT. This gives the protein CASSQDRVPSSGNTIYF.

The chain couples TRBV7-9 to TRBJ1-1; D uncertain. The CDR3 spans 13 residues. CDR1 SEHNR and CDR2 FQNEAQ come from the germline V gene (reference sequence). V gave up 4 bases and J gave up 2 bases, with 8 bases separating them. The CDR3 sequence is CASSSPLNTEAFF. CDR3 DNA sequence: TGTGCCAGCAGCTCCCCCCTAAACACTGAAGCTTTCTTT.

The V gene is TRBV6-5, the J gene TRBJ1-1; D is perhaps TRBD1 (5 bases). V lost 6 bases and J 0 bases, leaving 14 bases between the germline ends. The CDR3 spans 15 residues. The germline CDR1 and CDR2 sequences are MNHEY and SVGAGI. The CDR3 is CASSPPGDLNTEAFF. The CDR3 DNA reads TGTGCCAGCAGCCCCCCGGGGGACCTGAACACTGAAGCTTTCTTT.

This clone was seen just once. The chain joins TRBV12-5 to TRBJ1-2, with a weak D call TRBD1 (6 bases). Trimming took off 0 bases at V and 8 bases at J, with 13 bases between the two ends. The CDR3 spans 14 residues. Germline-derived CDR1 and CDR2 are LGHNT and FRNRAP. As DNA, the CDR3 is TGTGCTAGTGGTTTGGTAGGGGGAATAGGCGGCTACACCTTC. Protein: CASGLVGGIGGYTF.

The V and J genes are TRBV29-1 and TRBJ2-5; D is ambiguous. The J call may be incorrect, as the DNA end agrees better with TRBJ2-7. The CDR3 is 13 amino acids. The germline gives CDR1 SQVTM, CDR2 ANQGSEA. CDR3 sequence (DNA): TGCAGCGTCCAAGGCAGGTTCTCCTACGAGCAGTACTTC. Its protein is CSVQGRFSYEQYF.